Listed below are T cell receptor beta chains from one sample, sequenced in a study of T cell responses to AZD1222 COVID-19 vaccine. TCRdb's table, derived via immunoSEQ multiplex PCR, lists solely in-frame clones and lacks some. The sample holds approximately 110,000 clones; roughly 89% are singletons and the top ten take nearly 4.5%. Here the sequenced sample was peripheral blood, taken on day 0 of AZD1222 vaccination. Receptors originate from an adult in good health. The CDR3 runs from the conserved cysteine through the conserved F or W. A D gene is named only where the DNA matches it firmly. Some rows have no size entry. The others give once, few or many, or a class for an expanded clone.

size	D	V	J	CDR3	DNA
.	TRBD1	TRBV3-1/TRBV3-2	TRBJ1-5	CASSLRGVPGQPQHF	TGTGCCAGCAGCCTCAGGGGGGTGCCGGGTCAGCCCCAGCATTTT
.	.	TRBV3-1/TRBV3-2	TRBJ1-2	CASSQDMGDYGYTF	TGTGCCAGCAGCCAAGATATGGGGGACTATGGCTACACCTTC
.	.	TRBV4-1	TRBJ2-3	CASSQEMASGISTDTQYF	TGCGCCAGCAGCCAAGAAATGGCGAGCGGCATTAGCACAGATACGCAGTATTTT
.	.	TRBV18	TRBJ2-5	CASSPPMAGRETQYF	TGTGCCAGCTCACCACCGATGGCAGGGAGGGAGACCCAGTACTTC
few	.	TRBV3-1/TRBV3-2	TRBJ2-5	CASSQGLGVLETQYF	TGTGCCAGCAGCCAAGGACTAGGAGTGTTGGAGACCCAGTACTTC
.	.	TRBV10-3	TRBJ1-5	CAISDPEGKREQPQHF	TGTGCCATCAGTGACCCCGAAGGGAAGAGGGAACAGCCCCAGCATTTT
.	.	TRBV5-1	TRBJ2-5	CASRADSNQETQYF	TGCGCCAGCAGGGCGGACAGTAACCAAGAGACCCAGTACTTC
.	.	TRBV19	TRBJ1-1	CASSIQGMNTEAFF	TGTGCCAGTAGTATTCAGGGCATGAACACTGAAGCTTTCTTT
.	.	TRBV28	TRBJ1-3	CASGGLSITIYF	TGTGCCAGCGGGGGGTTGAGTATAACCATATATTTT
.	TRBD2	TRBV5-5	TRBJ2-1	CASSYGLAGARLTYNEQFF	TGTGCCAGCAGCTACGGACTAGCGGGGGCCCGACTAACCTACAATGAGCAGTTCTTC
.	.	TRBV4-2	TRBJ2-5	CASSPTRLTGETQYF	TGTGCCAGCAGCCCTACCAGACTAACGGGGGAGACCCAGTACTTC
.	TRBD1	TRBV4-2	TRBJ2-1	CASSQDPGGEQFF	TGTGCCAGCAGCCAAGATCCAGGGGGCGAGCAGTTCTTC
.	.	TRBV30	TRBJ1-1	CAWSVPGGVNTEAFF	TGTGCCTGGAGTGTACCTGGGGGAGTGAACACTGAAGCTTTCTTT
.	.	TRBV19	TRBJ1-1	CASRTYRDTEAFF	TGTGCCAGTAGAACCTACAGGGACACTGAAGCTTTCTTT
.	.	TRBV6-1	TRBJ1-2	CASSEASPGAGRGYTF	TGTGCCAGCAGTGAAGCGTCCCCGGGGGCAGGTCGTGGCTACACCTTC
.	.	TRBV28	TRBJ1-4	CASSLGGSTNEKLFF	TGTGCCAGCAGTTTAGGGGGTTCAACTAATGAAAAACTGTTTTTT
.	.	TRBV5-1	TRBJ1-1	CASCLGPARGGPRTEAFF	TGCGCCAGCTGCTTGGGGCCCGCGAGGGGGGGGCCGAGAACTGAAGCTTTCTTT
.	.	TRBV30	TRBJ1-1	CACIKESNTEAFF	TGTGCCTGCATCAAGGAGTCGAACACTGAAGCTTTCTTT
.	TRBD1	TRBV6-6	TRBJ1-1	CASGEGAYTEAFF	TGTGCCAGCGGTGAGGGGGCGTACACTGAAGCTTTCTTT
.	TRBD1	TRBV5-4	TRBJ1-3	CASSTGGQGKNTIYF	TGTGCCAGCAGCACAGGGGGGCAAGGCAAAAACACCATATATTTT
.	TRBD2	TRBV3-1/TRBV3-2	TRBJ2-1	CASRRGRDEQFF	TGTGCCAGCCGGCGGGGGAGGGATGAGCAGTTCTTC
.	.	TRBV6-5	TRBJ1-2	CASTDRPNYGYTF	TGTGCCAGCACCGACCGACCTAACTATGGCTACACCTTC
.	.	TRBV6-5	TRBJ1-5	CASSMGERQPQHF	TGTGCCAGCAGTATGGGAGAAAGGCAGCCCCAGCATTTT
.	.	TRBV2	TRBJ2-1	CASRPQGTDEQFF	TGTGCCAGCAGGCCACAGGGAACTGATGAGCAGTTCTTC
.	TRBD1	TRBV18	TRBJ1-2	CASSPTGTGNYGYTF	TGTGCCAGCTCACCAACCGGGACAGGGAACTATGGCTACACCTTC